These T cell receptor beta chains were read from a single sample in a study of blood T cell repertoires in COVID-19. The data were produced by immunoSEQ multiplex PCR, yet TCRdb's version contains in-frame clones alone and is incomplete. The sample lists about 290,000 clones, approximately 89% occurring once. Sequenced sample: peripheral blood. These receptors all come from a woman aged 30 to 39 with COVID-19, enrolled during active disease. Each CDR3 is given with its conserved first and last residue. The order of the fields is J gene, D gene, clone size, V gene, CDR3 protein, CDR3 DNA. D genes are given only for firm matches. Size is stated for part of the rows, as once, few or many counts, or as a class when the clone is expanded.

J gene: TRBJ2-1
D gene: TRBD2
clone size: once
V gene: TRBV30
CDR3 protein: CAWSVFGGGGINEQFF
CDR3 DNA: TGTGCCTGGAGTGTATTTGGTGGGGGGGGGATCAATGAGCAGTTCTTC

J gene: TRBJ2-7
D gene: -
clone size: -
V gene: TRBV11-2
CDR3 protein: CASSLGVGREQYF
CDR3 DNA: TGTGCCAGCAGCTTAGGGGTGGGGCGGGAGCAGTACTTC

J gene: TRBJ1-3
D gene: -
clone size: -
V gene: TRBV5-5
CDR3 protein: CASDLSGAGNTIYF
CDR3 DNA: TGTGCCAGCGACCTAAGCGGGGCTGGAAACACCATATATTTT

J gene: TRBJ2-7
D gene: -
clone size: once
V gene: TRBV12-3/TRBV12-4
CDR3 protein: CASSLARFDEQYF
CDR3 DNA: TGTGCCAGCAGTTTAGCACGGTTCGACGAGCAGTACTTC

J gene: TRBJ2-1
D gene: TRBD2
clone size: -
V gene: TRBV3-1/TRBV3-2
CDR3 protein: CASSQVPSGGSRGYNEQFF
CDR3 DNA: TGTGCCAGCAGCCAAGTCCCTAGCGGGGGTAGTAGGGGCTACAATGAGCAGTTCTTC

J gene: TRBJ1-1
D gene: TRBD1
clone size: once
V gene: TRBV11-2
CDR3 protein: CASSSWTGPNTEAFF
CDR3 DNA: TGTGCCAGCAGCTCCTGGACAGGGCCGAACACTGAAGCTTTCTTT

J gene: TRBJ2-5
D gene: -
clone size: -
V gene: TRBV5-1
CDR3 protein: CASSLQETQYF
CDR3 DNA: TGCGCCAGCAGCTTGCAGGAGACCCAGTACTTC

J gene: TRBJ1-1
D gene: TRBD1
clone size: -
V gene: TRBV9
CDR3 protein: CASSLRGGDLGAFF
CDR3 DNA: TGTGCCAGCAGCCTCCGAGGGGGCGATTTAGGGGCTTTCTTT

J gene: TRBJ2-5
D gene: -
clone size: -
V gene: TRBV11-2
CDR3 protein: CASTTRGPETQYF
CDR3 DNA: TGTGCCAGCACCACAAGGGGTCCGGAGACCCAGTACTTC

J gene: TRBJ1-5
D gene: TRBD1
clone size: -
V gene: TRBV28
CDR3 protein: CASFSTGRYQPQHF
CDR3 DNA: TGTGCCAGCTTTTCGACAGGGCGATATCAGCCCCAGCATTTT

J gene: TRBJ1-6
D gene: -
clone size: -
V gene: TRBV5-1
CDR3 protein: CASSLNGRNSPLHF
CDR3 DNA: TGCGCCAGCAGCTTGAATGGCAGAAATTCACCCCTCCACTTT

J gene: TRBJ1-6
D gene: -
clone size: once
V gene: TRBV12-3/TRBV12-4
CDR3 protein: CASSPRWAPLHF
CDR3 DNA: TGTGCCAGCAGTCCCAGATGGGCTCCCCTCCACTTT

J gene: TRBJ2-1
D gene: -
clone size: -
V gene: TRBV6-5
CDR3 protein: CASSLYQGTNEQFF
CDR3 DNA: TGTGCCAGCAGTTTATATCAGGGTACCAATGAGCAGTTCTTC

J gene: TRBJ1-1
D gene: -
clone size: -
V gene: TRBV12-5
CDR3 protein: CASGLNEETEAFF
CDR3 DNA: TGTGCTAGTGGTTTGAATGAAGAGACTGAAGCTTTCTTT

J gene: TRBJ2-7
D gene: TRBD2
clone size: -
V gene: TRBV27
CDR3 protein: CASSPTSGHSYEQYF
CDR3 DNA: TGTGCCAGCAGCCCGACTAGCGGGCACTCCTACGAGCAGTACTTC

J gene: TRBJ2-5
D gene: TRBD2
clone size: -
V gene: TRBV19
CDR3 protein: CASSFRPGTSGGRETQYF
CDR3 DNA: TGTGCCAGTAGTTTCCGGCCCGGGACTAGCGGGGGGAGGGAGACCCAGTACTTC

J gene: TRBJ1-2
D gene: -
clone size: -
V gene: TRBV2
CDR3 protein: CASRGLNRDSGGYTF
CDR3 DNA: TGTGCCAGCAGGGGTCTTAACAGGGATTCAGGGGGCTACACCTTC

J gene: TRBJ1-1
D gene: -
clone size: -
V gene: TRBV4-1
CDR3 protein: CASSQGRGGAAFF
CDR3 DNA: TGCGCCAGCAGCCAAGGGAGGGGGGGAGCGGCTTTCTTT

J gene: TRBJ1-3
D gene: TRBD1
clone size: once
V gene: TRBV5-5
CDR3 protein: CASSVGQTGNTIYF
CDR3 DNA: TGTGCCAGCAGCGTGGGACAGACTGGAAACACCATATATTTT